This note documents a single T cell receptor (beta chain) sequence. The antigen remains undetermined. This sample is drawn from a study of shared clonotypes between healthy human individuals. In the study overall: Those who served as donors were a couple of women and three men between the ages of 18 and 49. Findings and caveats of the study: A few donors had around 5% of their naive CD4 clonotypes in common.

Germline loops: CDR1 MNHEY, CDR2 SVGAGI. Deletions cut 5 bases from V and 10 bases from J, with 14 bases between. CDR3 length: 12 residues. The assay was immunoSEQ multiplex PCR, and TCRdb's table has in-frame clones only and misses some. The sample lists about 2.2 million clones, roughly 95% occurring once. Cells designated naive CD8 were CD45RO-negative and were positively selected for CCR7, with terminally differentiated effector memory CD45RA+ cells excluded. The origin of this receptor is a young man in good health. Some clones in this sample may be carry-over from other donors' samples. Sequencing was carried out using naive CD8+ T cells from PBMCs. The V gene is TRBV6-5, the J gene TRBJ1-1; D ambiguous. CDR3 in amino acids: CASSPGRNAAFF. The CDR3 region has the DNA TGTGCCAGCAGTCCGGGCAGGAACGCAGCTTTCTTT.